Each of the 29 T cell receptor beta chains below was sequenced from the same sample in a study of blood T cell repertoires in COVID-19. TCRdb's copy holds only in-frame clones and misses some; the assay was immunoSEQ multiplex PCR. The sample holds 30,000 to 40,000 clones; less than 95% are singletons and the top ten take roughly a fifth. Specimen: peripheral blood. These receptors all come from a man older than 75 with acute or convalescent COVID-19.

The rearrangement links TRBV2 to TRBJ1-1; no firm D call. Between the trimmed V and J ends, which lost 6 bases and 1 base, there was a span of 12 bases. Germline values: CDR1 SNHLY, CDR2 FYNNEI. The CDR3 is 14 residues long. CDR3 sequence reads: CASRGRHGNTEAFF. In DNA, the CDR3 is TGTGCCAGCAGGGGGAGACACGGGAACACTGAAGCTTTCTTT.

This clone was seen only a few times. The chain joins TRBV5-1 to TRBJ2-2, with TRBD1 matching 7 bases. With V trimmed by 5 bases and J by 6 bases, 7 bases remained unmatched. CDR1 and CDR2 (germline): SGHRS, YFSETQ. The CDR3 consists of 14 residues. CDR3 amino acids: CASRFQGDAGELFF. The CDR3 region has the DNA TGCGCCAGCAGGTTTCAGGGGGACGCCGGGGAGCTGTTTTTT.

This clone has more than one count but fewer than ten. The chain has TRBV7-9 and TRBJ2-3, with D possibly being TRBD1 (5 bases). Germline CDR1 is SEHNR and CDR2 is FQNEAQ (reference sequence). This CDR3 is built from 14 residues. V dropped 0 bases and J dropped 6 bases, with 10 bases sitting between them. The CDR3 is CASSLAGVSDTQYF. As DNA, the CDR3 is TGTGCCAGCAGCTTAGCAGGGGTGAGCGATACGCAGTATTTT.

The chain is built from TRBV2 and TRBJ1-6; TRBD1 might be the D (5 bases). Germline V gives CDR1 SNHLY, CDR2 FYNNEI. This CDR3 has 15 amino acids. V lost 8 bases and J 8 bases, leaving 19 bases between the germline ends. Here the CDR3 DNA reads TGTGCCAGCTTTCCGAGCGGGGGGATCCATTCACCCCTCCACTTT. It translates to CASFPSGGIHSPLHF.

The chain uses TRBV27 and TRBJ2-3, with a possible D match to TRBD2 (6 bases). V was trimmed by 4 bases and J by 2 bases, leaving 10 bases between them. CDR1 and CDR2 from the germline V gene are MNHEY and SMNVEV (reference sequence). The length of the CDR3 is 14 residues. The CDR3 here is CASSSAGITDTQYF. Written as DNA, the CDR3 is TGTGCCAGCAGTTCGGCGGGGATCACAGATACGCAGTATTTT.

The rearrangement links TRBV6-5 to TRBJ1-3; the D is unclear. V shed 4 bases and J shed 3 bases, with 7 bases lying between them. This CDR3 comprises 13 residues. Germline values: CDR1 MNHEY, CDR2 SVGAGI. The CDR3 loop reads CASSWASGNTIYF. CDR3 sequence (DNA): TGTGCCAGCAGTTGGGCAAGTGGAAACACCATATATTTT.

The chain combines TRBV21-1 with TRBJ2-1; TRBD1, the table's D call, was not compared with the DNA. TRBV21-1 is a pseudogene segment. This CDR3 contains 15 residues. CDR3 region: CASSKGQGLPREQFF. The CDR3 DNA follows: TGTGCCAGCAGCAAAGGACAGGGCCTCCCCCGTGAGCAGTTCTTC.

As regards this clone: At one end the junction does not follow the germline gene, possibly because of a read error. This chain uses TRBV5-1 with TRBJ1-4, with D perhaps matching TRBD1 (6 bases). Per germline, CDR1 SGHRS and CDR2 YFSETQ. The CDR3 consists of 15 residues. The CDR3 is CASSLDGGANKKLFF. The CDR3 DNA is TGCGCCAGCAGCTTGGACGGGGGGGCTAATAAAAAACTGTTTTTT.

The rearrangement uses TRBV6-5 and TRBJ2-5; possibly TRBD1 for D (6 bases). The ends were cut back, 5 bases at V and 3 bases at J, with 16 bases in the middle. The germline V gene has CDR1 MNHEY and CDR2 SVGAGI. This CDR3 comprises 15 residues. CDR3 sequence reads: CASSPQGHQKETQYF. DNA of the CDR3: TGTGCCAGCAGTCCACAGGGCCACCAAAAAGAGACCCAGTACTTC.

CDR3 nucleotide sequence: TGTGCCAGCAGCGGCACAGGGTCGTCGCTGGGCTCCTATAATTCACCCCTCCACTTT. Translation: CASSGTGSSLGSYNSPLHF. The chain is built from TRBV7-2 and TRBJ1-6, with a possible D match to TRBD1 (6 bases). The CDR3 consists of 19 residues. Germline V gives CDR1 SGHTA, CDR2 FQGNSA. The V end was cut by 5 bases, the J end by 0 bases, with 20 bases between.

The chain couples TRBV7-3 to TRBJ1-3, with D uncertain. Germline V gene lookup returns CDR1 SGHTA and CDR2 FQGTGA. V was pared by 5 bases and J by 0 bases, with 11 bases between. The CDR3 has 15 residues. DNA for the CDR3: TGTGCCAGCAGCGTGGACGGGAACTCTGGAAACACCATATATTTT. The encoded protein is CASSVDGNSGNTIYF.

This chain links TRBV6-5 with TRBJ2-5; D perhaps matches TRBD1 (6 bases). Germline values: CDR1 MNHEY, CDR2 SVGAGI. Trimming left V 6 bases short and J 5 bases short, with 13 bases between. This CDR3 contains 13 residues. CDR3 protein: CASRHRVGETQYF. The CDR3 DNA follows: TGTGCCAGCAGACACAGGGTAGGGGAGACCCAGTACTTC.

The V call is TRBV2, the J call TRBJ1-4; D not resolved. The CDR3 sequence is 12 residues long. V was clipped by 8 bases and J by 7 bases, with 11 bases between them. Germline values: CDR1 SNHLY, CDR2 FYNNEI. The CDR3 nucleotides read TGTGCCAGCTGCCGGGAACGTGAAAAACTGTTTTTT. It yields the protein CASCREREKLFF.

The chain joins TRBV18 to TRBJ1-5; no clear D. The CDR3 loop spans 15 amino acids. The germline V gene encodes CDR1 KGHSH and CDR2 LQKENI. V shed 2 bases and J shed 2 bases, with 10 bases lying between them. This CDR3 reads CASSPGQIGNQPQHF. The CDR3 coding sequence is TGTGCCAGCTCACCAGGGCAGATAGGCAATCAGCCCCAGCATTTT. The full variable domain, in which reference TRBV18 and TRBJ1-5 provide the parts outside the CDR3, is NAGVMQNPRHLVRRRGQEARLRCSPMKGHSHVYWYRQLPEEGLKFMVYLQKENIIDESGMPKERFSAEFPKEGPSILRIQQVVRGDSAAYFCASSPGQIGNQPQHFGDGTRLSIL.

The rearrangement links TRBV19 to TRBJ2-6; D gene ambiguous. CDR3 length: 20 amino acids. CDR1 is LNHDA, CDR2 SQIVND, per germline (reference sequence). Trimming cost V 4 bases and J 2 bases, with 24 bases left between them. CDR3 loop: CASSKVEWQATPTGANVLTF. As DNA, the CDR3 is TGTGCCAGTAGTAAAGTTGAATGGCAGGCTACTCCTACTGGGGCCAACGTCCTGACTTTC.

The chain carries TRBV18 and TRBJ1-5, with 8 bases aligning to TRBD1. V shed 6 bases, J shed 2 bases, and the junction held 3 bases outside the gene matches. CDR3 length equals 14 residues. Per the germline V gene, CDR1 is KGHSH and CDR2 is LQKENI. This CDR3 reads CASSQDRGNQPQHF. The CDR3 DNA sequence: TGTGCCAGCTCGCAGGACAGGGGCAATCAGCCCCAGCATTTT.

CDR3 DNA sequence: TGTGCCAGTAGCCTTACAGTCATCGGGGAGCTGTTTTTT. This encodes CASSLTVIGELFF. This chain links TRBV19 with TRBJ2-2; D unclear. The CDR3 spans 13 residues. Germline V lookup: CDR1 LNHDA, CDR2 SQIVND (reference sequence). V dropped 6 bases and J dropped 7 bases, with 12 bases sitting between them.

The chain links TRBV5-1 to TRBJ1-6, with D possibly TRBD1 on 6 matching bases. The CDR3 runs 14 residues. V was pared by 4 bases and J by 8 bases, with 13 bases between. CDR1 is SGHRS and CDR2 is YFSETQ in the germline V gene. CDR3 sequence (DNA): TGCGCCAGCAGCGCTAGACAGGAGCATTCACCCCTCCACTTT. Its translation is CASSARQEHSPLHF.

This chain's CDR3 is CASSKDVGVDAEAFF. The CDR3 DNA reads TGTGCCAGCAGCAAAGATGTAGGGGTAGATGCTGAAGCTTTCTTT. The chain has TRBV21-1 and TRBJ1-1; the DNA was not used to check the table's D call, TRBD1. TRBV21-1 is termed a pseudogene. CDR3 length: 15 amino acids.

This clone has just one count. The V gene is TRBV7-2, the J gene TRBJ1-1; D perhaps matches TRBD1 (6 bases). V gave up 5 bases and J gave up 4 bases, with 11 bases separating them. The germline V gene has CDR1 SGHTA and CDR2 FQGNSA. The CDR3 has 13 residues. Written as DNA, the CDR3 is TGTGCCAGCAGCATTGGACAGCCCACTGAAGCTTTCTTT. Translated, it gives CASSIGQPTEAFF.

This chain joins TRBV7-6 and TRBJ2-1; perhaps TRBD1 as D (6 bases). The CDR3 is made up of 14 amino acids. CDR1 and CDR2 (germline): SGHVS, FNYEAQ. With 2 bases removed from V and 9 bases from J, the gap between germline ends came to 14 bases. CDR3 in amino acids: CASSLRPGDGEQFF. CDR3 nucleotides: TGTGCCAGCAGCTTAAGACCAGGGGACGGTGAGCAGTTCTTC.

This rearrangement joins TRBV12-3 or TRBV12-4 to TRBJ1-2, with 10 positions matching TRBD1. The CDR3 is 12 residues long. The V segment lost 8 bases and the J segment 6 bases; nucleotides outside the gene matches: 3. DNA of the CDR3: TGTGCCAGCCGGGGACAGGGGAATGGCTACACCTTC. It is translated as CASRGQGNGYTF.

The rearrangement joins TRBV5-8 to TRBJ1-4; D possibly corresponds to TRBD1 (5 bases). Deletions cut 4 bases from V and 2 bases from J, with 9 bases between. The CDR3 covers 14 residues. Germline V lookup: CDR1 SGHTS, CDR2 YDEGEE. CDR3 sequence: CASSRTFTNEKLFF. The CDR3 nucleotides read TGTGCCAGCAGCCGGACATTTACTAATGAAAAACTGTTTTTT. Full variable domain (missing parts from reference TRBV5-8 and TRBJ1-4): EAGVTQSPTHLIKTRGQQATLRCSPISGHTSVYWYQQALGLGLQFLLWYDEGEERNRGNFPPRFSGRQFPNYSSELNVNALELEDSALYLCASSRTFTNEKLFFGSGTQLSVL.

The chain uses TRBV7-9 and TRBJ2-3; 8 bases are a match to TRBD2. Germline CDR1 reads SEHNR; CDR2 reads FQNEAQ (reference sequence). Germline trimming cut 2 bases from V and 10 bases from J; bases unmatched to any gene: 11. This CDR3 comprises 15 residues. CDR3: CASSLRSGGREAQYF. The CDR3 region has the DNA TGTGCCAGCAGCTTAAGGTCGGGGGGGCGCGAAGCGCAGTATTTT.

The CDR3 here is CSVLQYMNTEAFF. CDR3 nucleotides: TGCAGCGTCTTACAGTACATGAACACTGAAGCTTTCTTT. The V call is TRBV29-1, the J call TRBJ1-1; D is ambiguous. The CDR3 totals 13 residues. V was pared by 6 bases and J by 0 bases, with 11 bases between. CDR1 and CDR2 (germline): SQVTM, ANQGSEA.

The chain employs TRBV27 and TRBJ1-5; D remains ambiguous. The CDR3 consists of 13 residues. V was cut by 2 bases and J by 7 bases, with 9 bases left in between. Germline loops: CDR1 MNHEY, CDR2 SMNVEV (reference sequence). The CDR3 spells CASSLSWHQPQHF. In nucleotides, the CDR3 is TGTGCCAGCAGTTTAAGTTGGCACCAGCCCCAGCATTTT.

The CDR3 DNA reads as TGCGCCAGCAGTGGGTTTAGCGGGGAGCTGTTTTTT. Protein product: CASSGFSGELFF. The J gene is TRBJ2-2, the V gene TRBV10-1, with D uncertain. CDR3 length: 12 residues. V lost 4 bases, J lost 7 bases, and 7 bases lay in between. Germline CDR1 is WNHNN and CDR2 is SYGVQD (reference sequence).

The V and J genes are TRBV18 and TRBJ1-1; 8 bases match TRBD1. V lost 6 bases and J lost 1; bases outside the gene matches: 1. CDR1 and CDR2 from the germline V gene are KGHSH and LQKENI. The CDR3 extends over 13 amino acids. CDR3 amino acids: CASSGQENTEAFF. The CDR3 DNA sequence: TGTGCCAGCTCGGGACAGGAGAACACTGAAGCTTTCTTT.

The chain employs TRBV5-1 and TRBJ2-5; 7 bases line up with TRBD1. CDR1 is SGHRS, CDR2 YFSETQ, per germline. The CDR3 extends over 16 amino acids. V lost 2 bases, J lost 2 bases, and 9 bases stayed unmatched. CDR3 sequence reads: CASSLAFLQGQETQYF. The DNA of the CDR3 is TGCGCCAGCAGCTTAGCCTTTTTACAGGGGCAAGAGACCCAGTACTTC.